This T cell receptor beta chain was sequenced for a study of cytomegalovirus exposure and HLA in healthy donors. PCR employed 60 Vbeta and 13 Jbeta primers. TCRdb's copy holds only in-frame clones and misses some; the assay was immunoSEQ multiplex PCR. The top ten clones hold roughly 12% of a sample with fewer than 75,000 clones, 60% to 75% of them seen once. As to this clone: What it binds is unknown.

The germline gives CDR1 SNHLY, CDR2 FYNNEI. Trimming shortened V by 3 bases and J by 0 bases, and 9 bases separated the two germline ends. There are 14 residues in the CDR3. General study results and limits: Fewer N-insertions than the approximately 610-donor mean were reportedly shown by an Asian-associated ancestry cluster in a later analysis. Associated with cytomegalovirus, according to the listing, were around 160 TCR beta chains. Usually a TCR sequence was rare, but some public TCRs were found in many donors.

The chain carries TRBV2 and TRBJ2-7; TRBD2 is a possible D gene (5 bases). The sequence derives from an older man in good health and CMV-seronegative. Material: PBMCs. The CDR3 spells CASSDLGSSYEQYF. As DNA, the CDR3 is TGTGCCAGCAGTGACCTGGGGAGCTCCTACGAGCAGTACTTC.